A single TCR beta chain is shown here with its context. As yet, its antigen is unknown. This record comes from a study of PD-1 blockade in classical Hodgkin lymphoma. The overall study: Patients were dosed intravenously with nivolumab at 3 mg/kg every 2 weeks.

Every patient experienced relapse after autologous stem cell transplantation, and brentuximab vedotin exposure varied. Measured with immunoSEQ multiplex PCR; TCRdb has only the in-frame clones, and not every one. The data show 89,000 or so clones, around 90% seen once. Trimming stripped 1 base from V and 1 base from J, with 10 bases between. CDR1 MNHEY and CDR2 SMNVEV come from the germline V gene (reference sequence). The CDR3 totals 15 residues. Study results and limitations: There was a significant rise in CD4+ TCR diversity by C4D1, with no such rise for CD8+. Baseline diversity in complete responders resembled that of newly diagnosed patients. In newly diagnosed patients, baseline TCR diversity was reportedly below that of healthy donors.

This sequence originates from a human donor with classical Hodgkin lymphoma. Material: peripheral blood mononuclear cells (PBMCs), obtained before the second cycle of nivolumab. The chain carries TRBV27 and TRBJ1-1; possibly TRBD1 for D (5 bases). This CDR3 is CASSLFSGPNTEAFF. The CDR3 region has the DNA TGTGCCAGCAGTTTATTTTCGGGGCCGAACACTGAAGCTTTCTTT.